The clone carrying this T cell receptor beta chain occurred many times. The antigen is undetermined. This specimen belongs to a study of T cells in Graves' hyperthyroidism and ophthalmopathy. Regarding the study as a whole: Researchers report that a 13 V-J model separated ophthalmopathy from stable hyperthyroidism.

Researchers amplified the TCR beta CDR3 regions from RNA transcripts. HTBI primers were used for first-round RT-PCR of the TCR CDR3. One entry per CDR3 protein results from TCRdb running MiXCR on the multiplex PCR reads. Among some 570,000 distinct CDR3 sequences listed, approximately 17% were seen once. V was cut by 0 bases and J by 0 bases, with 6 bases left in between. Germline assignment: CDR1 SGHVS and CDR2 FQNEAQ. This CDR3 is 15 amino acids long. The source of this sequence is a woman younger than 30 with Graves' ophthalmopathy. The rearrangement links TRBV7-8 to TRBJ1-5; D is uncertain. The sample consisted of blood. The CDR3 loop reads CASSLARDSNQPQHF. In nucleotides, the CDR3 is TGTGCCAGCAGCTTAGCGCGGGATAGCAATCAGCCCCAGCATTTT.